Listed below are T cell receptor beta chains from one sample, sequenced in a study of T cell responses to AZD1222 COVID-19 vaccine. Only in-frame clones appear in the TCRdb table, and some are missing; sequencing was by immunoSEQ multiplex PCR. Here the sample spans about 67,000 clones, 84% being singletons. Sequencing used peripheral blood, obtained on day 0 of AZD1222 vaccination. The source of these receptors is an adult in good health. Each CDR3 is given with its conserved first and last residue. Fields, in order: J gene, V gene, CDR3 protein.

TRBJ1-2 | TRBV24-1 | CATSDSAQGAHYGYTF
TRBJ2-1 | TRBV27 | CASSDTLYNEQFF
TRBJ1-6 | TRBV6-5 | CASRGSSYNSPLHF
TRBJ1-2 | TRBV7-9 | CASSLGGYGYTF
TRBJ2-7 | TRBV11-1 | CASSLPPYEQYF
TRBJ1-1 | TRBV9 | CASSPGPTGPTEAFF
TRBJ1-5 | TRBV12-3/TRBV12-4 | CASSRVSNQPQHF
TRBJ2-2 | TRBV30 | CAAPPGSDWAGELFF
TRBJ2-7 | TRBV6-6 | CASSYDDEQYF
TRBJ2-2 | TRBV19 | CASRERGSTGELFF
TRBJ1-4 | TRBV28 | CAHCGINNEKLFF
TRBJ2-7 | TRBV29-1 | CSASGGTYEQYF
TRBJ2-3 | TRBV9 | CASSPLSGGALDTQYF
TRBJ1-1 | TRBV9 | CASSVEFLQGLNTEAFF
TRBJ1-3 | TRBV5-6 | CASSLGGSPGNTIYF